This T cell receptor beta chain stems from a study of blood T cell repertoires in COVID-19. Unmatched junction bases numbered 5, after V lost 6 bases and J lost 7 bases. CDR1 is SNHLY and CDR2 is FYNNEI in the germline V gene. CDR3 length equals 13 residues. The assay was immunoSEQ multiplex PCR, and TCRdb's table has in-frame clones only and misses some. Seen here are approximately 200,000 clones, around 84% observed once, and the top ten hold 3% to 3.5%. The receptor's source is a woman aged 25 to 39 who had recovered from COVID-19. This chain joins TRBV2 and TRBJ1-5; 8 bases match TRBD1. Sequenced sample: PBMCs or T cells enriched from blood (not recorded which). The CDR3 coding sequence is TGTGCCAGCAGGGCAGGGGGCCAACAGCCCCAGCATTTT. The encoded protein is CASRAGGQQPQHF. The whole variable domain, remainder taken from reference TRBV2 and TRBJ1-5, is EPEVTQTPSHQVTQMGQEVILRCVPISNHLYFYWYRQILGQKVEFLVSFYNNEISEKSEIFDDQFSVERPDGSNFTLKIRSTKLEDSAMYFCASRAGGQQPQHFGDGTRLSIL.